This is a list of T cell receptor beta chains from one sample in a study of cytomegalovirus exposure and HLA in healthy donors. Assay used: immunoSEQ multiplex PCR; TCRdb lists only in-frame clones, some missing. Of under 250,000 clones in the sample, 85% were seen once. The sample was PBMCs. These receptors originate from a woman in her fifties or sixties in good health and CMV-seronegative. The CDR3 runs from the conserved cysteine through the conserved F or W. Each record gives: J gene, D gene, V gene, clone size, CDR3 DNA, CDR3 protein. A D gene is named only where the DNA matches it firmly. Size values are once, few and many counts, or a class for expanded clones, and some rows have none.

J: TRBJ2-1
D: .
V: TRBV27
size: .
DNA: TGTGCCAGCAGTTTCCAGAGCAGCGATGAGCAGTTCTTC
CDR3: CASSFQSSDEQFF

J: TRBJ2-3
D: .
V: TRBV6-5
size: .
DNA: TGTGCCAGCAGTTACAGACTGCCTGGCACAGATACGCAGTATTTT
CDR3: CASSYRLPGTDTQYF

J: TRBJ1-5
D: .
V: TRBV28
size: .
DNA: TGTGCCAGCATCTCTGGGGGGTCCAGAGGGCGGCCCCAGCATTTT
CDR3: CASISGGSRGRPQHF

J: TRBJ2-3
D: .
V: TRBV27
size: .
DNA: TGTGCCAGCAGTCCACACCTTCCCCTCCAGATGGAGGACACAGATACGCAGTATTTT
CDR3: CASSPHLPLQMEDTDTQYF

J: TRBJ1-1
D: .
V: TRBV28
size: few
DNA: TGTGCCAGCAGGTCAGGTGGTGTTGAAGCTTTCTTT
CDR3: CASRSGGVEAFF

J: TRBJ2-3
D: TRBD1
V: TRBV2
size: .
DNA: TGTGCCAGCAGTTTCGACAGGGGGAGCACAGATACGCAGTATTTT
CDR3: CASSFDRGSTDTQYF

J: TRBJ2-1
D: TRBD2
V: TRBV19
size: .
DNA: TGTGCCAGTAGTATAGGCAGCGGGAGGATTTATGAGCAGTTCTTC
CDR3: CASSIGSGRIYEQFF

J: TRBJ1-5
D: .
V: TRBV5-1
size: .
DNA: TGCGCCAGCAGCCCGGACTGGCCCAATCAGCCCCAGCATTTT
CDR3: CASSPDWPNQPQHF

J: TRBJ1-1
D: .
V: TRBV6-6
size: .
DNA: TGTGCCAGCAGTTACTCGGGGCAGATGAACACTGAAGCTTTCTTT
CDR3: CASSYSGQMNTEAFF

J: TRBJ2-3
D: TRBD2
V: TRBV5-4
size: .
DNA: TGTGCCAGCAGCTCTCTCGCGGGAGGGATCACAGATACGCAGTATTTT
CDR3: CASSSLAGGITDTQYF

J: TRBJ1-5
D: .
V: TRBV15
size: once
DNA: TGTGCCACCAGCTGGGGACTTTATCAGCCCCAGCATTTT
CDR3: CATSWGLYQPQHF

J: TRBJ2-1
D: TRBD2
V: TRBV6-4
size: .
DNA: TGTGCCAGCAGTGACAGACGCGGGAGCTCCTACAATGAGCAGTTCTTC
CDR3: CASSDRRGSSYNEQFF

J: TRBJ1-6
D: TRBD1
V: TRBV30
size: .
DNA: TGTGCCTGGATCCGGGACAGGGTAGGATCACCCCTCCACTTT
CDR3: CAWIRDRVGSPLHF

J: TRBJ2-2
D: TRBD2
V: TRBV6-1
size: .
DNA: TGTGCCAGCAGTGGGTTGGCGGGAGTTCCCGGGGAGCTGTTTTTT
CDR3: CASSGLAGVPGELFF

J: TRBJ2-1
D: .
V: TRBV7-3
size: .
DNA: TGTGCCAGCAGCCTGGAGGGCGCGTACAATGAGCAGTTCTTC
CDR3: CASSLEGAYNEQFF

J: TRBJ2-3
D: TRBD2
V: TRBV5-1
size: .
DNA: TGCGCCAGCAGCCTAGCGGGTACCACAGATACGCAGTATTTT
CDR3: CASSLAGTTDTQYF

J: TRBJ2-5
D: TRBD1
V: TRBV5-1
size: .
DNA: TGCGCCAGTGGGAGTGGACAGGGGTACCAAGAGACCCAGTACTTC
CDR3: CASGSGQGYQETQYF

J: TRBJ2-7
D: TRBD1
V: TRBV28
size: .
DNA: TGTGCCACCTATCGGGACAGTCACGGCGAGCAGTACTTC
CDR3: CATYRDSHGEQYF

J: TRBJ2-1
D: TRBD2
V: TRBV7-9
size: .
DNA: TGTGCCAGCAAGACGGGACTATACAATGAGCAGTTCTTC
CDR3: CASKTGLYNEQFF

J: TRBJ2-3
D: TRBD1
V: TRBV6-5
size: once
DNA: TGTGCCACCACACCCCGGACAGGGCGAGATACGCAGTATTTT
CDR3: CATTPRTGRDTQYF

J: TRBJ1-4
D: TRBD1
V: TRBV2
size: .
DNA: TGTGCCAGCAGTGAAGGGTTACAGGGGACGAAACTGTTTTTT
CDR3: CASSEGLQGTKLFF

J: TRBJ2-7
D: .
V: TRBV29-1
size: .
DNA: TGCAGCGTTGAAGATCCCCGCTACGAGCAGTACTTC
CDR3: CSVEDPRYEQYF

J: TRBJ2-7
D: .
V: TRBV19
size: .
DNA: TGTGCCAGTTCTTCTAGCGTTCTCTCCTACGAGCAGTACTTC
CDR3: CASSSSVLSYEQYF

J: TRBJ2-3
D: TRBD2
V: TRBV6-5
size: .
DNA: TGTGCCAGCCGACCGGGAGGGTTAGCAGATACGCAGTATTTT
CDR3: CASRPGGLADTQYF

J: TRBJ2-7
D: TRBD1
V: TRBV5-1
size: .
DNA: TGCGCCAGCAGCTTGGACGGACAGGGATTGGGAGAGCAGTACTTC
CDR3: CASSLDGQGLGEQYF

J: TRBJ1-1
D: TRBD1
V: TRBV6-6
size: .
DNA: TGTGCCAGCAGCCCCGGACAGGGGCGGCCTGAAGCTTTCTTT
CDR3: CASSPGQGRPEAFF

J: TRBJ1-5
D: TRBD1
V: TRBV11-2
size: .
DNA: TGTGCCAGCAGCTTAGGACAGGGACCCAATCAGCCCCAGCATTTT
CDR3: CASSLGQGPNQPQHF

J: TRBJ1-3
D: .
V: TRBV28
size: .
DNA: TGTGCCAGCACCCTCCTCAGCTCTGGAAACACCATATATTTT
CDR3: CASTLLSSGNTIYF

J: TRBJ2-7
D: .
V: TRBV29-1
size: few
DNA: TGCAGCGTATACAACCGTGGGCCCGACGAGCAGTACTTC
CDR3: CSVYNRGPDEQYF

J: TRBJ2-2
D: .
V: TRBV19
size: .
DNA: TGTGCCAGTAGTATAGGCCAGGGCTCCGGGGAGCTGTTTTTT
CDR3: CASSIGQGSGELFF

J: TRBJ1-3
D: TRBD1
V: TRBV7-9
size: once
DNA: TGTGCCAGCAGCTCCACAGGGGCGGCCTTCACGTCCGGAAACACCATATATTTT
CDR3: CASSSTGAAFTSGNTIYF

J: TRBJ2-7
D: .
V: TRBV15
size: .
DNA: TGTGCCACCAGCAGAGAACGGCAGGGAAGGTACGAGCAGTACTTC
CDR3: CATSRERQGRYEQYF

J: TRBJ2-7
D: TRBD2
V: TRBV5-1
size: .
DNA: TGCGCCAGCAGCTCGGGACTAGCGGGAGAGTCGGATGAGCAGTACTTC
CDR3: CASSSGLAGESDEQYF

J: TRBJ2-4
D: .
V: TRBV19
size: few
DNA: TGTGCCAGCGCCCTGGAAGGGGGATCAGCCAAAAACATTCAGTACTTC
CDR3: CASALEGGSAKNIQYF

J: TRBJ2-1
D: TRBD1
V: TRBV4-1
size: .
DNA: TGCGCCAGCAGCCAGGGGACAGGGGCAAATGAGCAGTTCTTC
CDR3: CASSQGTGANEQFF

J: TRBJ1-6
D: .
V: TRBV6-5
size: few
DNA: TGTGCCAGCAGTTGGGGGACAAGTGATTCACCCCTCCACTTT
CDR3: CASSWGTSDSPLHF

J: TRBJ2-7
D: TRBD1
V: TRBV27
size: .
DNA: TGTGCCAGCAGTTCCCGGACAGGCTCCTACGAGCAGTACTTC
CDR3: CASSSRTGSYEQYF

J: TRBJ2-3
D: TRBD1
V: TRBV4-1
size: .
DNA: TGCGCCAGCAGCCAAGAGCACAGGGGATCGGATACGCAGTATTTT
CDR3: CASSQEHRGSDTQYF

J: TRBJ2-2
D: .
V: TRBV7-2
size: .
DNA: TGTGCCAGCAGCTTATTTGGGTCTACTAAGCTGTTTTTT
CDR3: CASSLFGSTKLFF

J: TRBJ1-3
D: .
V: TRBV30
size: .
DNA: TGTGCCTGGAGTATTGGCCCTGGAAACACCATATATTTT
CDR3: CAWSIGPGNTIYF

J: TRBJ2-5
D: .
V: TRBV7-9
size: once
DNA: TGTGCCAGCACCCTCGTAACAGGAGAGACCCAGTACTTC
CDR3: CASTLVTGETQYF

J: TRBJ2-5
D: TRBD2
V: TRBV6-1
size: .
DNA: TGTGCCAGCAGGACTAGCGGGAGGAATAAAGAGACCCAGTACTTC
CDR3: CASRTSGRNKETQYF

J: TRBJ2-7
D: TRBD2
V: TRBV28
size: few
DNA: TGTGCCAGCAGTTTAGGGACTAGCGGTTCCTACGAGCAGTACTTC
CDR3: CASSLGTSGSYEQYF

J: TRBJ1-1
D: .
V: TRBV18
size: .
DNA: TGTGCCAGCTCTCTTAGGCAGGGGAACACTGAAGCTTTCTTT
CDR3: CASSLRQGNTEAFF

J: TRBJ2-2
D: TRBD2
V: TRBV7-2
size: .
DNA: TGTGCCAGCAGACCCCCGGGGAGGGGAGGGCGTCGCGGGGAGCTGTTTTTT
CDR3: CASRPPGRGGRRGELFF

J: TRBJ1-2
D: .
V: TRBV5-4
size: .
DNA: TGTGCCAGCAGCTTCGGGGGGTTAGGCTATGGCTACACCTTC
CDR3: CASSFGGLGYGYTF

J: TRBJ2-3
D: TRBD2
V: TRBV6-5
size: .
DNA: TGTGCCACCGGACTAGCGGGGCACCCTGGGTATTTT
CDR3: CATGLAGHPGYF

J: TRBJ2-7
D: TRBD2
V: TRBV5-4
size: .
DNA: TGTGCCAGCAGCCCAAATAGCGGGAGGGCCTCCTACGAGCAGTACTTC
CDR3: CASSPNSGRASYEQYF

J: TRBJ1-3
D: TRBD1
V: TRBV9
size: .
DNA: TGTGCCAGCAGCGTAGGACAGGGGGCTCCCACTGGAAACACCATATATTTT
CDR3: CASSVGQGAPTGNTIYF

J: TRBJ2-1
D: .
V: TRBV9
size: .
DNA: TGTGCCAGCAGCGTAGGTCAGGGAGGTTATGGCGATGAGCAGTTCTTC
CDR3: CASSVGQGGYGDEQFF

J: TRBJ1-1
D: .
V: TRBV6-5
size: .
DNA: TGTGCCAGCAGCAGGGGCACTGAAGCTTTCTTT
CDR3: CASSRGTEAFF

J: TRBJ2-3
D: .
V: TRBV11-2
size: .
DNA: TGTGCCAGCAGCTTAGTATTCAGAGATACGCAGTATTTT
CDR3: CASSLVFRDTQYF

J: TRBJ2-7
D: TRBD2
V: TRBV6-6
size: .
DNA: TGTGCCAGCACCTCCGGGACTATGGGTCAGGGCGAGCAGTACTTC
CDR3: CASTSGTMGQGEQYF

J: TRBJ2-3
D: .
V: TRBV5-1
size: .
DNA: TGCGCCAGCAGCCCACTGAGCGGAGATACGCAGTATTTT
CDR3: CASSPLSGDTQYF

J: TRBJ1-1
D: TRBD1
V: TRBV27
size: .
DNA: TGTGCCAGCAGTTACGACAGGGACACTGAAGCTTTCTTT
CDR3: CASSYDRDTEAFF

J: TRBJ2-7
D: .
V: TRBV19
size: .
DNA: TGTGCCAGTAGTATAGCCACGGTGAGCTCCTACGAGCAGTACTTC
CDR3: CASSIATVSSYEQYF

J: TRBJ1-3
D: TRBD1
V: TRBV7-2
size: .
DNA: TGTGCCAGCAGCTTTGGGACAGGGGGTATTCTCTCTGGAAACACCATATATTTT
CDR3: CASSFGTGGILSGNTIYF

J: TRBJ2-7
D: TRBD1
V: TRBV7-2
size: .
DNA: TGTGCCAGCAGCTTAGCGCATGGACAGGGAGTATACGAGCAGTACTTC
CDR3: CASSLAHGQGVYEQYF

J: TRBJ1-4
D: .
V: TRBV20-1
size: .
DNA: TGCCGACCGACAGGTGCCGAAAAACTGTTTTTT
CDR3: CRPTGAEKLFF